Each of the 28 T cell receptor beta chains below was sequenced from the same sample in a study of shared clonotypes between healthy human individuals. The data were produced by immunoSEQ multiplex PCR, yet TCRdb's version contains in-frame clones alone and is incomplete. The table lists approximately 330,000 clones, around 67% of them singletons, with about 9.4% in the top ten. Sequences were obtained from memory CD4+ T cells sorted from blood. Subset given: CD45RA-negative fraction. Receptors were obtained from a man younger than 40 in good health.

The chain employs TRBV2 and TRBJ1-2, with D perhaps matching TRBD1 (6 bases). The V end lost 11 bases, the J end lost 0 bases, and 10 bases lay between the germline ends. The CDR3 is 12 amino acids. Germline V gene sequence: CDR1 SNHLY, CDR2 FYNNEI. Here the CDR3 DNA reads TGTGCCGGTCAGGGGTCTAACTATGGCTACACCTTC. Translated, it gives CAGQGSNYGYTF.

The rearrangement joins TRBV28 to TRBJ1-3; D gene uncertain. The CDR3 extends over 15 amino acids. Germline lookup yields CDR1 MDHEN and CDR2 SYDVKM. Trimming removed 2 bases from V and 4 bases from J, with 12 bases in between. Here the CDR3 reads CASSLMGSGGNTIYF. The CDR3 DNA reads TGTGCCAGCAGTTTAATGGGATCGGGGGGAAACACCATATATTTT. The variable domain in full, with the rest retrieved from reference TRBV28 and TRBJ1-3, is DVKVTQSSRYLVKRTGEKVFLECVQDMDHENMFWYRQDPGLGLRLIYFSYDVKMKEKGDIPEGYSVSREKKERFSLILESASTNQTSMYLCASSLMGSGGNTIYFGEGSWLTVV.

This clone was counted a single time. V and J are TRBV28 and TRBJ1-3; D remains ambiguous. The CDR3 totals 15 residues. V dropped 6 bases and J dropped 0 bases, with 12 bases sitting between them. CDR1 is MDHEN, CDR2 SYDVKM, per germline. The CDR3 DNA reads as TGTGCCAGCAGCTCAGGCGGAGCCTCTGGAAACACCATATATTTT. It encodes CASSSGGASGNTIYF.

The genes are TRBV5-1 and TRBJ1-4; D is unclear. The CDR3 is 13 amino acids. The germline V and J ends were trimmed by 4 bases and 5 bases, with 9 bases remaining between them. Germline V gives CDR1 SGHRS, CDR2 YFSETQ. The CDR3 here is CASSPLGNEKLFF. The CDR3 DNA reads as TGCGCCAGCAGCCCCCTGGGAAATGAAAAACTGTTTTTT.

This rearrangement joins TRBV5-4 to TRBJ2-7, with 7 bases lining up with TRBD1. V shed 2 bases and J 3 bases; nucleotides not matched to a gene: 2. Looked up from germline, CDR1 is SGHNT and CDR2 is YYREEE (reference sequence). The CDR3 has 13 residues. The CDR3 DNA follows: TGTGCCAGCAGCTTAGGGGGCAACTACGAGCAGTACTTC. Translation gives CASSLGGNYEQYF.

The chain carries TRBV21-1 and TRBJ2-7; the D call in the table, TRBD1, was not verified against the DNA. TRBV21-1 is a known pseudogene. CDR3 length: 14 amino acids. The CDR3 region is CASSKSGRNYEQYF. The CDR3 bases are TGTGCCAGCAGCAAATCCGGCAGGAACTACGAGCAGTACTTC.

The rearrangement uses TRBV2 and TRBJ2-7; D possibly matches TRBD1 or TRBD2 (5 bases each). V lost 4 bases and J 0 bases, leaving 13 bases between the germline ends. This CDR3 has 15 residues. Germline assignment: CDR1 SNHLY and CDR2 FYNNEI. The CDR3 sequence is CASSVGRGSSYEQYF. Written as DNA, the CDR3 is TGTGCCAGCAGTGTGGGACGCGGAAGCTCCTACGAGCAGTACTTC.

The J gene is TRBJ1-1, the V gene TRBV7-2; TRBD1 aligns across 7 bases. The V gene's germline CDR1 is SGHTA and CDR2 FQGNSA. J gave up 1 base and V 7 bases, and 15 bases lay outside the gene matches. The CDR3 extends over 17 amino acids. This CDR3 reads CASTRTSRQGANTEAFF. In DNA form, the CDR3 reads TGTGCCAGCACCCGTACCTCTAGACAGGGCGCGAACACTGAAGCTTTCTTT.

The rearrangement uses TRBV7-9 and TRBJ2-7, with D perhaps matching TRBD2 (6 bases). The V end lost 1 base, the J end lost 0 bases, and 16 bases lay between the germline ends. There are 17 residues in the CDR3. Germline CDR1 and CDR2: SEHNR and FQNEAQ (reference sequence). DNA for the CDR3: TGTGCCAGCAGCTTAGTACTTCGGGGGTCCCCCTCCTACGAGCAGTACTTC. Translated: CASSLVLRGSPSYEQYF. Full variable domain (missing parts from reference TRBV7-9 and TRBJ2-7): DTGVSQNPRHKITKRGQNVTFRCDPISEHNRLYWYRQTLGQGPEFLTYFQNEAQLEKSRLLSDRFSAERPKGSFSTLEIQRTEQGDSAMYLCASSLVLRGSPSYEQYFGPGTRLTVT.

This clone was observed a few times. This chain connects TRBV29-1 to TRBJ1-2; D is perhaps TRBD1 (6 bases). This CDR3 comprises 14 residues. V dropped 0 bases and J dropped 5 bases, with 13 bases sitting between them. Germline V gene lookup returns CDR1 SQVTM and CDR2 ANQGSEA. CDR3 DNA sequence: TGCAGCGTTGAAGATGGTCAGGGGCGTTATGGCTACACCTTC. Protein sequence: CSVEDGQGRYGYTF.

The chain recombines TRBV2 with TRBJ1-1; D may be TRBD1 (5 bases). Germline V gene data show CDR1 as SNHLY and CDR2 as FYNNEI. Trimming took off 6 bases at V and 1 base at J, with 9 bases between the two ends. The CDR3 extends over 13 amino acids. The DNA of the CDR3 is TGTGCCAGCAGCGACGACAGGAACACTGAAGCTTTCTTT. Translating gives CASSDDRNTEAFF. Looking up the rest from reference TRBV2 and TRBJ1-1 gives the full variable domain: EPEVTQTPSHQVTQMGQEVILRCVPISNHLYFYWYRQILGQKVEFLVSFYNNEISEKSEIFDDQFSVERPDGSNFTLKIRSTKLEDSAMYFCASSDDRNTEAFFGQGTRLTVV.

The chain employs TRBV18 and TRBJ1-1, with D perhaps TRBD1 (5 bases). V was trimmed by 2 bases and J by 7 bases, leaving 14 bases between them. Per germline, CDR1 KGHSH and CDR2 LQKENI. The CDR3 is made up of 14 amino acids. CDR3 loop: CASSPAQGSGEAFF. The CDR3 nucleotides are TGTGCCAGCTCACCAGCCCAGGGAAGTGGTGAAGCTTTCTTT.

V gene TRBV18 combines with J gene TRBJ1-2, with D possibly matching TRBD1 (5 bases). Trimming removed 2 bases at V and 6 bases at J, with 13 bases between. This CDR3 is 14 amino acids long. Germline V gene lookup returns CDR1 KGHSH and CDR2 LQKENI. Here the CDR3 DNA reads TGTGCCAGCTCACCAAGCGTTGGGGCCGATGGCTACACCTTC. Translation: CASSPSVGADGYTF.

The chain has TRBV28 and TRBJ2-3; tentatively, D is TRBD1 (5 bases). Trimming left V 3 bases short and J 0 bases short, with 19 bases between. This CDR3 has 18 amino acids. The germline CDR1 and CDR2 sequences are MDHEN and SYDVKM. CDR3 loop: CASSFFQGSARSTDTQYF. The CDR3 DNA reads TGTGCCAGCAGTTTCTTCCAGGGATCAGCTAGGAGCACAGATACGCAGTATTTT.

The V call is TRBV7-6, the J call TRBJ2-7; TRBD1 matches 10 bases. The V and J ends lost 1 base and 5 bases, in that order; junction bases with no gene match: 5. The germline CDR1 and CDR2 sequences are SGHVS and FNYEAQ. This CDR3 contains 15 residues. Written as DNA, the CDR3 is TGTGCCAGCAGCTTAGAGGACAGGGGGTTAGACGAGCAGTACTTC. Translating it yields CASSLEDRGLDEQYF.

The V call is TRBV14, the J call TRBJ2-7, with D maybe TRBD2 (5 bases). CDR1 SGHDN and CDR2 FVKESK come from the germline V gene. The CDR3 is 13 residues long. Trimming left V 5 bases short and J 4 bases short, with 12 bases between. CDR3 protein: CASSSAGEYEQYF. The CDR3 bases are TGTGCCAGCAGCAGCGCCGGGGAGTACGAGCAGTACTTC.

This rearrangement joins TRBV7-2 to TRBJ2-1, with TRBD1 as a possible D gene (6 bases). The germline V gene encodes CDR1 SGHTA and CDR2 FQGNSA. The CDR3 has 14 residues. The V end was cut by 2 bases, the J end by 5 bases, with 10 bases between. CDR3 in amino acids: CASSLRAGDNEQFF. CDR3 sequence (DNA): TGTGCCAGCAGCTTAAGGGCAGGGGACAATGAGCAGTTCTTC.

This clone was seen a handful of times. The V and J genes are TRBV7-2 and TRBJ2-7, with D possibly matching TRBD2 (6 bases). The CDR3 spans 15 residues. Germline CDR1 SGHTA, CDR2 FQGNSA. V shed 5 bases and J shed 9 bases, with 23 bases lying between them. CDR3: CASSPSGTRMSGQYF. In DNA form, the CDR3 reads TGTGCCAGCAGCCCATCCGGGACTCGCATGTCGGGGCAGTACTTC.

V usage is TRBV18 and J usage is TRBJ1-5; D may be TRBD1 (5 bases). V was trimmed by 5 bases and J by 5 bases, leaving 10 bases between them. This CDR3 is 13 amino acids long. From germline, CDR1 is KGHSH and CDR2 LQKENI. CDR3 in amino acids: CASSGALDQPQHF. CDR3 bases: TGTGCCAGCTCAGGGGCCTTAGATCAGCCCCAGCATTTT.

The rearrangement joins TRBV4-3 to TRBJ2-5; D possibly corresponds to TRBD1 (6 bases). CDR1 is LGHNA and CDR2 is YSLEER in the germline V gene. The CDR3 length is 16 residues. The V end lost 0 bases, the J end lost 5 bases, and 16 bases lay between the germline ends. CDR3 nucleotide sequence: TGCGCCAGCAGCCAAGATGTTCTCCAGGGGACGGAGACCCAGTACTTC. This gives the protein CASSQDVLQGTETQYF.

In its sample, this clone was seen once. V and J are TRBV6-1 and TRBJ2-7; no firm D call. V was pared by 7 bases and J by 6 bases, with 13 bases between. CDR3 length equals 12 residues. Germline CDR1 and CDR2: MNHNS and SASEGT. CDR3 residues: CASKDPIGEQYF. For the CDR3, the DNA is TGTGCCAGCAAAGACCCTATAGGCGAGCAGTACTTC.

This clone was counted a few times. This chain uses TRBV5-1 with TRBJ2-7, with D possibly called TRBD1 or TRBD2 (5 bases each). The CDR3 has 13 residues. Germline CDR1 SGHRS, CDR2 YFSETQ. The V and J ends lost 7 bases and 0 bases respectively, with 11 bases between them. CDR3 sequence: CASCPGTSYEQYF. In DNA, the CDR3 is TGCGCCAGCTGCCCCGGGACCTCCTACGAGCAGTACTTC.

V gene TRBV6-6 combines with J gene TRBJ2-3; the D gene could be TRBD1 or TRBD2 (5 bases each). The germline V gene encodes CDR1 MNHNY and CDR2 SVGAGI (reference sequence). The CDR3 sequence is 16 residues long. Trimming shortened V by 2 bases and J by 0 bases, and 12 bases separated the two germline ends. In DNA, the CDR3 is TGTGCCAGCAGTTACACGGAAAGGGACAGCACAGATACGCAGTATTTT. Amino acids: CASSYTERDSTDTQYF.

This clone appeared a few times. Within the sample, other DNA sequences also encode this same CDR3. V and J are TRBV11-1 and TRBJ2-7; D tentatively fits TRBD1 or TRBD2 (5 bases each). Trimming removed 0 bases from V and 3 bases from J, with 9 bases in between. Germline assignment: CDR1 SGHAT and CDR2 FQDESV (reference sequence). CDR3 length: 14 amino acids. CDR3 protein: CASSLAGVHYEQYF. In DNA form, the CDR3 reads TGTGCCAGCAGCTTAGCGGGGGTGCACTACGAGCAGTACTTC.

The V call is TRBV7-9, the J call TRBJ2-3; 8 positions match TRBD2. This CDR3 spans 13 amino acids. V was clipped by 7 bases and J by 11 bases; unmatched bases: 11. CDR1 is SEHNR and CDR2 is FQNEAQ in the germline V gene (reference sequence). The CDR3 reads CASTSSSGWEQYF. Here the CDR3 DNA reads TGTGCCAGCACCTCGTCTAGCGGGTGGGAGCAGTATTTT.

The chain links TRBV28 to TRBJ1-5; TRBD1 matches at 9 bases. The CDR3 covers 15 residues. Per germline, CDR1 MDHEN and CDR2 SYDVKM. V shed 4 bases, J shed 4 bases, and the junction held 5 bases outside the gene matches. In DNA, the CDR3 is TGTGCCAGCAGTTCCGGGACAGGGAAAAATCAGCCCCAGCATTTT. The encoded protein is CASSSGTGKNQPQHF.

With respect to this clone: This may come from a read error, since a much larger clone is one base off. The chain combines TRBV6-5 with TRBJ2-7; weak D call: TRBD1 (5 bases). Trimming removed 6 bases from V and 4 bases from J, with 7 bases in between. The CDR3 length is 11 residues. Germline lookup yields CDR1 MNHEY and CDR2 SVGAGI. The CDR3 protein is CASSREYEQYF. The DNA of the CDR3 is TGTGCCAGCAGCAGGGAATACGAGCAGTACTTC.

This chain links TRBV5-1 with TRBJ1-1; maybe TRBD1 (6 bases). Deletions cut 4 bases from V and 1 base from J, with 8 bases between. CDR3 length: 13 residues. The germline gives CDR1 SGHRS, CDR2 YFSETQ. The CDR3 bases are TGCGCCAGCAGCGTGGGACAGAACACTGAAGCTTTCTTT. Translation: CASSVGQNTEAFF.